These T cell receptor beta chains were read from a single sample in a study of PD-L1 blockade in urothelial cancer. Clones were sequenced by immunoSEQ multiplex PCR, and TCRdb holds only the in-frame ones, with some missing. The sample has roughly 130,000 clones; around 84% are singletons. Sequenced material: PBMCs, taken around atezolizumab (anti-PD-L1) treatment. Every receptor here comes from a man in his forties or fifties with urothelial cancer. Both conserved end residues are part of each CDR3. The D gene is left open where the match is weak. Clone size is given for some rows only: seen once, a few or many times, or a class if the clone is expanded.

CDR3: CASRNQLAGHNEQFF
DNA: TGTGCCAGTAGAAACCAACTAGCGGGGCACAATGAGCAGTTCTTC
size: .
V: TRBV19
J: TRBJ2-1
D: TRBD2

CDR3: CASSLQGYGNSPLHF
DNA: TGTGCCAGCAGTCTCCAGGGTTACGGTAATTCACCCCTCCACTTT
size: .
V: TRBV6-5
J: TRBJ1-6
D: .

CDR3: CASSLGGTIPDTQYF
DNA: TGTGCCAGCAGCTTAGGTGGGACTATCCCCGATACGCAGTATTTT
size: .
V: TRBV7-8
J: TRBJ2-3
D: TRBD2

CDR3: CASSPTGKGNQPQHF
DNA: TGTGCCAGCAGCCCGACAGGGAAAGGCAATCAGCCCCAGCATTTT
size: .
V: TRBV7-2
J: TRBJ1-5
D: TRBD1

CDR3: CASSFGSGLYGYTF
DNA: TGTGCCAGCAGTTTCGGGAGCGGTCTCTATGGCTACACCTTC
size: .
V: TRBV28
J: TRBJ1-2
D: .

CDR3: CAWSDQPDNYEQYF
DNA: TGTGCCTGGAGTGATCAGCCCGACAACTACGAGCAGTACTTC
size: few
V: TRBV30
J: TRBJ2-7
D: .

CDR3: CSVSSGGLTDTQYF
DNA: TGCAGCGTGTCTAGCGGAGGCCTCACAGATACGCAGTATTTT
size: .
V: TRBV29-1
J: TRBJ2-3
D: TRBD2

CDR3: CASLAEGNSPLHF
DNA: TGTGCCAGCCTGGCAGAGGGAAATTCACCCCTCCACTTT
size: .
V: TRBV2
J: TRBJ1-6
D: .

CDR3: CASSLEGIGQFYEQYF
DNA: TGTGCCAGCAGCTTAGAGGGGATTGGACAGTTCTACGAGCAGTACTTC
size: .
V: TRBV7-2
J: TRBJ2-7
D: .

CDR3: CASSLKPTGRNYGYTF
DNA: TGCGCCAGCAGCCTGAAACCGACAGGGAGGAACTATGGCTACACCTTC
size: .
V: TRBV4-1
J: TRBJ1-2
D: TRBD1

CDR3: CAWSEQRVSGNTIYF
DNA: TGTGCCTGGAGTGAACAGCGGGTCTCTGGAAACACCATATATTTT
size: .
V: TRBV30
J: TRBJ1-3
D: .

CDR3: CASSPGGSGGIAEAFF
DNA: TGCGCCAGCAGCCCCGGGGGCTCGGGGGGCATCGCTGAAGCTTTCTTT
size: .
V: TRBV5-1
J: TRBJ1-1
D: .

CDR3: CASSLGQGRPGQYF
DNA: TGTGCCAGCAGTTTGGGACAGGGGCGTCCCGGGCAGTACTTC
size: once
V: TRBV6-6
J: TRBJ2-7
D: TRBD1

CDR3: CASRVETGELFF
DNA: TGTGCCAGCAGAGTAGAAACCGGGGAGCTGTTTTTT
size: .
V: TRBV7-9
J: TRBJ2-2
D: .

CDR3: CASSSNWGQSNEQFF
DNA: TGTGCCAGCAGCTCCAATTGGGGACAAAGCAATGAGCAGTTCTTC
size: .
V: TRBV7-9
J: TRBJ2-1
D: .

CDR3: CASSLDRRDYNEQFF
DNA: TGCGCCAGCAGCTTGGACAGGAGAGACTACAATGAGCAGTTCTTC
size: .
V: TRBV5-1
J: TRBJ2-1
D: .

CDR3: CASSRLGTGSSYEQYF
DNA: TGCGCCAGCAGCCGCCTCGGGACAGGGTCATCCTACGAGCAGTACTTC
size: .
V: TRBV4-1
J: TRBJ2-7
D: TRBD1

CDR3: CASIFQASNEKLFF
DNA: TGTGCCAGCATTTTTCAGGCTAGCAATGAAAAACTGTTTTTT
size: .
V: TRBV2
J: TRBJ1-4
D: .

CDR3: CSAIRVYEQYF
DNA: TGCAGTGCTATCCGCGTTTACGAGCAGTACTTC
size: few
V: TRBV20-1
J: TRBJ2-7
D: .

CDR3: CASSLQTSGYYTDTQYF
DNA: TGTGCCAGCAGTTTACAGACTAGCGGGTATTACACAGATACGCAGTATTTT
size: .
V: TRBV28
J: TRBJ2-3
D: TRBD2

CDR3: CASSRTGGRNSPLHF
DNA: TGCGCCAGCAGCCGGACAGGGGGTCGGAATTCACCCCTCCACTTT
size: .
V: TRBV5-1
J: TRBJ1-6
D: TRBD1

CDR3: CASSSGLATTYNEQFF
DNA: TGTGCCAGCAGCTCGGGACTAGCGACGACCTACAATGAGCAGTTCTTC
size: .
V: TRBV11-2
J: TRBJ2-1
D: TRBD2

CDR3: CSVELARGLGELFF
DNA: TGCAGCGTTGAGTTGGCAAGAGGACTCGGGGAGCTGTTTTTT
size: .
V: TRBV29-1
J: TRBJ2-2
D: .

CDR3: CASSQESRTSGIWFF
DNA: TGTGCCAGCAGCCAAGAAAGTCGGACTAGCGGGATTTGGTTTTTT
size: few
V: TRBV4-2
J: TRBJ2-2
D: TRBD2

CDR3: CASSWGQAYEQYF
DNA: TGTGCCAGCAGCTGGGGACAGGCTTACGAGCAGTACTTC
size: once
V: TRBV7-9
J: TRBJ2-7
D: TRBD1

CDR3: CASSTHGTPRGLGYTF
DNA: TGTGCCAGCAGCACCCACGGGACACCGAGGGGGCTTGGCTACACCTTC
size: .
V: TRBV7-9
J: TRBJ1-2
D: TRBD1

CDR3: CASSNSGGVTYEQYF
DNA: TGTGCCAGCAGCAACTCGGGAGGCGTCACCTACGAGCAGTACTTC
size: .
V: TRBV21-1
J: TRBJ2-7
D: .

CDR3: CASSLAGRYYEQYF
DNA: TGTGCCAGCAGCCTAGCTGGCCGATACTACGAGCAGTACTTC
size: .
V: TRBV7-9
J: TRBJ2-7
D: .

CDR3: CASSLQGRVGYNEQFF
DNA: TGTGCCAGCAGTCTACAGGGGAGAGTGGGCTACAATGAGCAGTTCTTC
size: .
V: TRBV2
J: TRBJ2-1
D: TRBD1

CDR3: CSVDSGRGEVHNEQFF
DNA: TGCAGCGTTGACAGCGGGAGAGGCGAAGTCCACAATGAGCAGTTCTTC
size: .
V: TRBV29-1
J: TRBJ2-1
D: TRBD2

CDR3: CASSVGQWSPKDGYTF
DNA: TGTGCCAGCTCAGTGGGACAGTGGTCCCCTAAGGATGGCTACACCTTC
size: once
V: TRBV18
J: TRBJ1-2
D: TRBD1

CDR3: CASSRQGGNTIYF
DNA: TGTGCCAGCAGCCGACAGGGTGGAAACACCATATATTTT
size: .
V: TRBV27
J: TRBJ1-3
D: TRBD1

CDR3: CASSPALGGQPQHF
DNA: TGTGCCAGCAGTCCAGCCCTAGGGGGTCAGCCCCAGCATTTT
size: .
V: TRBV27
J: TRBJ1-5
D: .

CDR3: CASSSPHTIYF
DNA: TGTGCCAGCAGTTCCCCTCACACCATATATTTT
size: .
V: TRBV28
J: TRBJ1-3
D: .

CDR3: CASSQELTSGGRDTQYF
DNA: TGTGCCAGCAGCCAAGAGCTGACTAGCGGAGGTCGGGATACGCAGTATTTT
size: .
V: TRBV4-2
J: TRBJ2-3
D: TRBD2

CDR3: CASSPPTYTEAFF
DNA: TGTGCCAGCTCACCTCCGACATACACTGAAGCTTTCTTT
size: .
V: TRBV18
J: TRBJ1-1
D: .

CDR3: CASSVQGYQETQYF
DNA: TGCGCCAGCAGCGTCCAGGGATACCAAGAGACCCAGTACTTC
size: .
V: TRBV5-1
J: TRBJ2-5
D: .

CDR3: CASSPEESGYGYTF
DNA: TGTGCCAGCTCACCCGAAGAGTCGGGCTATGGCTACACCTTC
size: .
V: TRBV18
J: TRBJ1-2
D: .

CDR3: CASGSGVGSGELFF
DNA: TGTGCCAGTGGTAGCGGGGTAGGGTCCGGGGAGCTGTTTTTT
size: .
V: TRBV6-5
J: TRBJ2-2
D: TRBD2

CDR3: CASSLTPGGTEAFF
DNA: TGTGCCAGCAGCCTGACCCCGGGGGGCACTGAAGCTTTCTTT
size: few
V: TRBV9
J: TRBJ1-1
D: .

CDR3: CASSRTGTYRNEQFF
DNA: TGTGCCAGCAGCCGAACCGGGACTTACCGCAATGAGCAGTTCTTC
size: .
V: TRBV14
J: TRBJ2-1
D: .

CDR3: CATSREGLGQSPLHF
DNA: TGTGCCACCAGCAGAGAAGGGTTGGGGCAATCACCCCTCCACTTT
size: .
V: TRBV15
J: TRBJ1-6
D: .

CDR3: CASSLSTRTETQRYF
DNA: TGCGCCAGCAGCCTATCGACTAGAACAGAGACCCAGCGGTACTTC
size: .
V: TRBV5-1
J: TRBJ2-5
D: .

CDR3: CASSLTGPGDQYF
DNA: TGTGCCAGCAGTTTGACAGGCCCAGGGGACCAGTACTTC
size: few
V: TRBV28
J: TRBJ2-5
D: .

CDR3: CASSLKDSYGYTF
DNA: TGTGCCAGCAGTTTAAAAGACAGCTATGGCTACACCTTC
size: .
V: TRBV28
J: TRBJ1-2
D: .

CDR3: CASSEDGGGVYEQYF
DNA: TGTGCCAGCAGTGAAGACGGGGGGGGAGTTTACGAGCAGTACTTC
size: once
V: TRBV2
J: TRBJ2-7
D: TRBD2

CDR3: CASSHSPETQYF
DNA: TGTGCCAGCAGTCATAGTCCCGAGACCCAGTACTTC
size: .
V: TRBV25-1
J: TRBJ2-5
D: .

CDR3: CASSELAGETQYF
DNA: TGTGCCAGCAGTGAACTAGCGGGAGAGACCCAGTACTTC
size: .
V: TRBV6-4
J: TRBJ2-5
D: TRBD2

CDR3: CASTLGLATNEKLFF
DNA: TGTGCCAGCACCCTGGGACTAGCAACTAATGAAAAACTGTTTTTT
size: .
V: TRBV7-9
J: TRBJ1-4
D: .

CDR3: CATAPAATNEKLFF
DNA: TGTGCCACTGCCCCCGCAGCAACTAATGAAAAACTGTTTTTT
size: few
V: TRBV5-4
J: TRBJ1-4
D: .

CDR3: CASSQRTGRYEQYF
DNA: TGTGCCAGCAGCCAAAGGACAGGGCGCTACGAGCAGTACTTC
size: .
V: TRBV7-2
J: TRBJ2-7
D: TRBD1

CDR3: CASSPQGLAGEGEQFF
DNA: TGTGCCAGCTCACCCCAGGGACTAGCGGGAGAAGGCGAGCAGTTCTTC
size: once
V: TRBV18
J: TRBJ2-1
D: TRBD2

CDR3: CAWSLSRGYTF
DNA: TGTGCCTGGAGTCTTTCTCGTGGCTACACCTTC
size: few
V: TRBV30
J: TRBJ1-2
D: .

CDR3: CASSLQGQITEAFF
DNA: TGCGCCAGCAGCTTGCAGGGGCAAATAACTGAAGCTTTCTTT
size: .
V: TRBV5-1
J: TRBJ1-1
D: .

CDR3: CASTTGTSPGELFF
DNA: TGTGCCAGCACCACCGGGACTAGCCCCGGGGAGCTGTTTTTT
size: .
V: TRBV7-3
J: TRBJ2-2
D: TRBD2

CDR3: CASNRGGEKLFF
DNA: TGTGCCAGCAACCGGGGAGGGGAAAAACTGTTTTTT
size: .
V: TRBV28
J: TRBJ1-4
D: .

CDR3: CASSRSDTQYF
DNA: TGTGCCAGTAGTCGTTCGGATACGCAGTATTTT
size: .
V: TRBV19
J: TRBJ2-3
D: .

CDR3: CASASRAYEQYF
DNA: TGTGCCAGCGCTTCCCGGGCCTACGAGCAGTACTTC
size: .
V: TRBV28
J: TRBJ2-7
D: .

CDR3: CASSLWQARAYEQYF
DNA: TGTGCCAGCAGCCTGTGGCAGGCCAGAGCCTACGAGCAGTACTTC
size: .
V: TRBV7-9
J: TRBJ2-7
D: .